This T cell receptor beta chain was obtained from a study of T cell repertoires in cytomegalovirus infection. Study results and caveats: Dominating the ex vivo response were HLA-C-restricted CMV-specific TCR beta clonotypes.

Germline V gene data show CDR1 as SSHAT and CDR2 as FNYEAQ (reference sequence). The CDR3 extends over 15 amino acids. TCRdb redid the calling of the reads with MiXCR, one entry per CDR3 protein. This repertoire shows 700,000 to 900,000 distinct CDR3 sequences, 25% to 35% found once; its top ten account for around 12%. This clonotype was seen only a few times. Its specificity is unknown. Sequence at one end of the junction differs from germline and may be a read error. This clonotype was sampled from a human donor in good health (CMV status not recorded). Some clones in this sample may be carry-over from other donors' samples. This rearrangement joins TRBV7-7 to TRBJ2-5; D tentatively fits TRBD1 or TRBD2 (6 bases each). Material: cultured CD8+ T cells from PBMCs, obtained from culture after CMV antigen stimulation. CDR3 in amino acids: CASSPGWGAMETQYF. The CDR3 region has the DNA TGTGCTAGCAGCCCAGGATGGGGGGCTATGGAGACCCAGTACTTC.